This T cell receptor (beta chain) was identified during a study of control samples from healthy donors and cancer patients. The CDR3 has 19 amino acids. V lost 6 bases, J lost 4 bases, and 25 bases lay in between. The germline V gene encodes CDR1 MNHNY and CDR2 SVGAGI (reference sequence). Profiled with immunoSEQ multiplex PCR; TCRdb holds only in-frame clones, not every one. The repertoire holds about 120,000 clones, 89% seen once, with roughly 43% in the top ten. The receptor was derived from a man aged 45-60 years in good health. V usage is TRBV6-6 and J usage is TRBJ1-6; D is unclear. Sequenced sample: blood. In nucleotides, the CDR3 is TGTGCCAGCAGCCGACGGAGTACCCGTATAAGTCCGTATAATTCACCCCTCCACTTT. Translated, it gives CASSRRSTRISPYNSPLHF.